This T cell receptor beta chain was recorded in a study of blood T cell repertoires in COVID-19. At the level of the study: Both acute and convalescent COVID-19 samples were obtained from the United States, Italy and Spain. Sample material is recorded as cDNA or gDNA derived from T cells, B-cell-depleted T cells, or PBMCs.

Sequenced by immunoSEQ multiplex PCR; TCRdb stores in-frame clones only, minus some. The sample lists 110,000 or so clones, 84% occurring once. Trimming stripped 0 bases from V and 2 bases from J, with 11 bases between. The CDR3 sequence is 16 residues long. Germline CDR1 is LNHNV and CDR2 is YYDKDF (reference sequence). The clonotype was recovered from a woman in her thirties or forties with acute or convalescent COVID-19. Sequencing input: peripheral blood. V and J are TRBV15 and TRBJ2-1, with D uncertain. The CDR3: CATSRDAATTYNEQFF. CDR3 nucleotide sequence: TGTGCCACCAGCAGAGACGCGGCGACGACCTACAATGAGCAGTTCTTC.